This TCR beta chain was captured by sequencing in a study of cytomegalovirus exposure and HLA in healthy donors. Whole-study findings and limits: At a 0.05 false discovery rate, a later analysis found over 15,000 TCR beta sequences to be associated with HLA alleles.

PCR involved 60 Vbeta and 13 Jbeta primers. Sequencing used immunoSEQ multiplex PCR; TCRdb keeps in-frame clones, though not all of them. Counted here are approximately 190,000 clones, around 83% occurring once; the ten biggest clones make up under 2%. The CDR3 extends over 14 amino acids. Per the germline V gene, CDR1 is KGHSH and CDR2 is LQKENI. V shed 5 bases and J 5 bases; nucleotides not matched to a gene: 4. Of note for this clone: Its specificity is not known.

The source of this sequence is a man aged 40-50 years in good health and CMV-seropositive. The genes are TRBV18 and TRBJ2-2, with 8 bases lining up with TRBD1. The sequenced sample consisted of PBMCs. The CDR3 loop reads CASSAGQGTGELFF. The CDR3 DNA sequence: TGTGCCAGCTCAGCAGGACAGGGTACCGGGGAGCTGTTTTTT. The full variable domain, completed using reference TRBV18 and TRBJ2-2, is NAGVMQNPRHLVRRRGQEARLRCSPMKGHSHVYWYRQLPEEGLKFMVYLQKENIIDESGMPKERFSAEFPKEGPSILRIQQVVRGDSAAYFCASSAGQGTGELFFGEGSRLTVL.